Listed here are 30 T cell receptor beta chains from one sample, sequenced in a study of PD-1 blockade in classical Hodgkin lymphoma. Documented time point: cycle 4 day 1 (C4D1), after more than 5 weeks of nivolumab. Each patient experienced a relapse that followed autologous stem cell transplantation, and brentuximab vedotin exposure varied. The data were produced by immunoSEQ multiplex PCR, yet TCRdb's version contains in-frame clones alone and is incomplete. The sample contains approximately 45,000 clones, around 64% of which appear only once. Sequencing used peripheral blood mononuclear cells (PBMCs), obtained before the fourth cycle of nivolumab. These receptors were taken from a human donor with classical Hodgkin lymphoma.

The V and J genes are TRBV27 and TRBJ1-3; D gene unclear. The V end was cut by 2 bases, the J end by 0 bases, with 8 bases between. The germline V gene encodes CDR1 MNHEY and CDR2 SMNVEV (reference sequence). The CDR3 loop spans 15 amino acids. The CDR3 reads CASSLEGSSGNTIYF. In DNA, the CDR3 is TGTGCCAGCAGTTTAGAGGGCTCCTCTGGAAACACCATATATTTT.

This clone was counted a few times. The chain recombines TRBV5-5 with TRBJ1-1, with TRBD1 identical over 8 bases. CDR3 size: 15 residues. Germline V lookup: CDR1 SGHKS, CDR2 YYEKEE (reference sequence). V shed 4 bases and J 1 base; nucleotides not matched to a gene: 6. CDR3 residues: CASSPRGQANTEAFF. In nucleotides, the CDR3 is TGTGCCAGCAGCCCCCGGGGACAGGCGAACACTGAAGCTTTCTTT.

V usage is TRBV10-3 and J usage is TRBJ1-3; D unclear. CDR3 size: 16 residues. CDR1 is ENHRY, CDR2 SYGVKD, per germline. V was pared by 2 bases and J by 0 bases, with 11 bases between. CDR3 sequence reads: CAISEVQTISGNTIYF. CDR3 coding DNA: TGTGCCATCAGTGAGGTACAGACTATCTCTGGAAACACCATATATTTT.

The V and J genes are TRBV5-1 and TRBJ2-7; the D call may be TRBD1 or TRBD2 (7 bases each). The CDR3 sequence is 14 residues long. CDR1 SGHRS and CDR2 YFSETQ come from the germline V gene. Deletions cut 0 bases from V and 4 bases from J, with 11 bases between. Here the CDR3 reads CASSLDRGGYEQYF. CDR3 nucleotides: TGCGCCAGCAGCTTGGACAGGGGAGGGTACGAGCAGTACTTC. The full variable domain, its missing parts supplied by reference TRBV5-1 and TRBJ2-7, is KAGVTQTPRYLIKTRGQQVTLSCSPISGHRSVSWYQQTPGQGLQFLFEYFSETQRNKGNFPGRFSGRQFSNSRSEMNVSTLELGDSALYLCASSLDRGGYEQYFGPGTRLTVT.

This clone is labeled as medium-sized. The gene calls are TRBV10-3 and TRBJ1-1; D not resolved. CDR1 and CDR2 from the germline V gene are ENHRY and SYGVKD. CDR3 length equals 15 residues. Trimming removed 6 bases at V and 2 bases at J, with 16 bases between. As DNA, the CDR3 is TGTGCCATCAGACACAGCCTCAACGGAAACACTGAAGCTTTCTTT. Translated: CAIRHSLNGNTEAFF.

This clone was seen a few times. The chain has TRBV28 and TRBJ2-5; the D is unclear. Germline V gene lookup returns CDR1 MDHEN and CDR2 SYDVKM. This CDR3 region has 11 residues. With 1 base removed from V and 4 bases from J, the gap between germline ends came to 1 base. This chain's CDR3 is CASSLSETQYF. CDR3 coding DNA: TGTGCCAGCAGTTTATCAGAGACCCAGTACTTC.

This chain links TRBV5-4 with TRBJ2-1; D unresolved. From germline, CDR1 is SGHNT and CDR2 YYREEE (reference sequence). V was cut by 4 bases and J by 9 bases, with 11 bases left in between. The CDR3 is 12 amino acids. The CDR3 nucleotides are TGTGCCAGCAGCCTCATCCGAAGTGAGCAGTTCTTC. Protein sequence: CASSLIRSEQFF.

The rearrangement joins TRBV6-5 to TRBJ1-1; D gene ambiguous. CDR1 is MNHEY and CDR2 is SVGAGI in the germline V gene. This CDR3 has 12 residues. The V end was cut by 7 bases, the J end by 1 base, with 7 bases between. CDR3 sequence reads: CASTRGNTEAFF. The CDR3 nucleotides read TGTGCCAGCACGCGCGGGAACACTGAAGCTTTCTTT.

The V call is TRBV7-2, the J call TRBJ2-1; no clear D gene. The CDR3 spans 16 residues. The germline gives CDR1 SGHTA, CDR2 FQGNSA. V lost 1 base and J lost 6, with 16 bases in between. The CDR3 nucleotides are TGTGCCAGCAGCTTAGAAGGTTCCCTTCTCGGCAATGAGCAGTTCTTC. Encoded protein: CASSLEGSLLGNEQFF.

This chain joins TRBV28 and TRBJ1-3; 7 bases agree with TRBD1. V dropped 7 bases and J dropped 0; count of bases not matched to a gene: 3. The CDR3 sequence is 14 residues long. Germline V gene sequence: CDR1 MDHEN, CDR2 SYDVKM. CDR3 DNA: TGTGCCAGCAAGGGACAGCACTCTGGAAACACCATATATTTT. Translated: CASKGQHSGNTIYF.

As regards this clone: A much larger clone lies a single base off, so this may be a read error. V usage is TRBV28 and J usage is TRBJ2-7; possibly TRBD1 or TRBD2 for D (6 bases each). The germline V and J ends were trimmed by 10 bases and 0 bases, with 19 bases remaining between them. CDR3 length: 15 residues. The germline gives CDR1 MDHEN, CDR2 SYDVKM. The CDR3 loop is CANYRWGAPSYEQYF. The CDR3 nucleotides are TGTGCCAACTACCGTTGGGGGGCACCCTCCTACGAGCAGTACTTC.

As concerns this clone: Relative to the germline gene, one junction end is altered; a read error may explain this. CDR3 DNA: TGTGCCAGCAGTTGGGCTAGCGGGGGGGCCTTGAACTTC. It codes for CASSWASGGALNF. The rearrangement joins TRBV2 to TRBJ2-7; 12 positions match TRBD2. In germline, CDR1 is SNHLY, CDR2 FYNNEI. The CDR3 consists of 13 residues.

The rearrangement uses TRBV7-2 and TRBJ2-7, with 11 bases aligning to TRBD2. CDR3 size: 15 residues. V lost 1 base and J lost 3; bases outside the gene matches: 2. Germline CDR1 reads SGHTA; CDR2 reads FQGNSA. Here the CDR3 DNA reads TGTGCCAGCAGCTTAGAGCTAGCGGGAGGCTACGAGCAGTACTTC. Translated, it gives CASSLELAGGYEQYF.

This clone was recorded a few times. Other DNA sequences from this sample encode an identical CDR3 as well. The chain is built from TRBV5-1 and TRBJ2-5; TRBD1 matches 8 bases. There are 13 residues in the CDR3. Germline V lookup: CDR1 SGHRS, CDR2 YFSETQ. V was pared by 4 bases and J by 4 bases, with 3 bases of the junction left unmatched. The CDR3 DNA reads as TGCGCCAGCAGCCCGGACAGGGTAGAGACCCAGTACTTC. As protein: CASSPDRVETQYF.

V usage is TRBV5-1 and J usage is TRBJ2-1; 10 bases map to TRBD2. The germline V gene has CDR1 SGHRS and CDR2 YFSETQ. The CDR3 has 15 amino acids. Germline trimming cut 0 bases from V and 7 bases from J; bases unmatched to any gene: 4. CDR3 in amino acids: CASSLVASGGNEQFF. The CDR3 coding sequence is TGCGCCAGCAGCTTGGTGGCTAGCGGGGGAAATGAGCAGTTCTTC.

The chain recombines TRBV18 with TRBJ2-7; the match to TRBD1 covers 10 bases. With 4 bases clipped from V and 1 base from J, the junction kept 4 bases outside the gene matches. Germline lookup yields CDR1 KGHSH and CDR2 LQKENI. The CDR3 contains 15 residues. The CDR3 DNA sequence: TGTGCCAGCTCACGGGACAGGGGAGGGTCCTACGAGCAGTACTTC. Protein product: CASSRDRGGSYEQYF.

This chain joins TRBV7-2 and TRBJ2-4; D remains unclear. The CDR3 extends over 15 amino acids. Germline loops: CDR1 SGHTA, CDR2 FQGNSA. The V gene lost 4 bases and the J gene lost 6 bases, with 16 bases spanning the gap. CDR3: CASSSTGPPLNIQYF. The CDR3 DNA is TGTGCCAGCAGCTCAACCGGGCCTCCCCTAAACATTCAGTACTTC.

The chain has TRBV9 and TRBJ2-7; 12 nucleotides match TRBD2. Germline assignment: CDR1 SGDLS and CDR2 YYNGEE. Trimming cost V 3 bases and J 4 bases; bases outside gene matches: 5. The CDR3 totals 15 residues. The CDR3 nucleotides read TGTGCCAGCAGCGCGAACGGACTAGCGGGGTACGAGCAGTACTTC. Translating gives CASSANGLAGYEQYF.

The V gene is TRBV19, the J gene TRBJ2-5; perhaps TRBD1 as D (6 bases). CDR1 LNHDA and CDR2 SQIVND come from the germline V gene (reference sequence). The CDR3 consists of 13 residues. Trimming shortened V by 3 bases and J by 5 bases, and 10 bases separated the two germline ends. The CDR3 sequence: CASSIGTTETQYF. CDR3 nucleotide sequence: TGTGCCAGTAGTATTGGGACAACGGAGACCCAGTACTTC.

This clone came up a few times. V usage is TRBV28 and J usage is TRBJ2-1; TRBD2 matches at 13 bases. The germline gives CDR1 MDHEN, CDR2 SYDVKM. The CDR3 runs to 18 residues. Trimming cost V 7 bases and J 2 bases; bases outside gene matches: 11. In nucleotides, the CDR3 is TGTGCCAGCACCCGACGGACTAGCGGGAGAGGCGCCTACAATGAGCAGTTCTTC. Amino acids: CASTRRTSGRGAYNEQFF.

This rearrangement joins TRBV18 to TRBJ2-3; possibly TRBD2 for D (5 bases). The germline V gene has CDR1 KGHSH and CDR2 LQKENI. With 0 bases removed from V and 2 bases from J, the gap between germline ends came to 12 bases. The CDR3 runs to 16 residues. CDR3 nucleotide sequence: TGTGCCAGCTCACCACCCGGTCGGCGGGCCACAGATACGCAGTATTTT. Its protein product is CASSPPGRRATDTQYF.

This rearrangement joins TRBV30 to TRBJ2-5; D is unclear. Trimming took off 4 bases at V and 1 base at J, with 7 bases between the two ends. Germline lookup yields CDR1 GTSNPN and CDR2 SVGIG (reference sequence). The CDR3 length is 12 residues. The CDR3 DNA reads TGTGCCTGGAATATAGGCCAAGAGACCCAGTACTTC. Translated, it gives CAWNIGQETQYF.

This clone has just a few counts. The V and J genes are TRBV6-5 and TRBJ1-1; the D gene is possibly TRBD1 (5 bases). The V end was cut by 0 bases, the J end by 1 base, with 6 bases between. Germline lookup yields CDR1 MNHEY and CDR2 SVGAGI. The CDR3 is 14 residues long. CDR3 protein: CASSYSGTNTEAFF. CDR3 nucleotides: TGTGCCAGCAGTTACTCCGGGACGAACACTGAAGCTTTCTTT.

This chain links TRBV30 with TRBJ2-5; 8 nucleotides agree with TRBD1. The CDR3 totals 17 residues. V trimming: 2 bases; J trimming: 4 bases; junction bases outside the gene matches: 15. Germline-derived CDR1 and CDR2 are GTSNPN and SVGIG (reference sequence). This chain's CDR3 is CAWSPYSGQGASETQYF. For the CDR3, the DNA is TGTGCCTGGAGTCCATATTCCGGACAGGGAGCTTCAGAGACCCAGTACTTC.

This chain connects TRBV12-5 to TRBJ1-3, with 7 positions matching TRBD1. Unmatched junction bases numbered 0, after V lost 1 base and J lost 0 bases. The germline V gene encodes CDR1 LGHNT and CDR2 FRNRAP. The CDR3 contains 15 residues. The CDR3, as DNA: TGTGCTAGTGGTTTGGGGACAGGCTCTGGAAACACCATATATTTT. Amino acids: CASGLGTGSGNTIYF.

The V gene is TRBV25-1, the J gene TRBJ2-5; the D is unclear. CDR1 is MGHDK and CDR2 is SYGVNS in the germline V gene. V gave up 2 bases and J gave up 1 base, with 8 bases separating them. CDR3 length: 14 residues. The CDR3 is CASSERRAQETQYF. The CDR3 bases are TGTGCCAGCAGTGAAAGAAGGGCCCAAGAGACCCAGTACTTC.

V is TRBV30 and J is TRBJ1-5; D ambiguous. Germline V gives CDR1 GTSNPN, CDR2 SVGIG (reference sequence). The CDR3 loop spans 13 amino acids. V gave up 2 bases and J gave up 0 bases, with 5 bases separating them. This CDR3 reads CAWSHDSNQPQHF. The CDR3 nucleotides are TGTGCCTGGAGTCACGATAGCAATCAGCCCCAGCATTTT.

This chain uses TRBV7-9 with TRBJ2-3; D is possibly TRBD2 (5 bases). This CDR3 spans 13 amino acids. Germline CDR1 and CDR2: SEHNR and FQNEAQ (reference sequence). The ends were cut back, 1 base at V and 4 bases at J, with 6 bases in the middle. The CDR3 bases are TGTGCCAGCAGCTTAGGAGGGCCAGATACGCAGTATTTT. Translated: CASSLGGPDTQYF.

V usage is TRBV6-4 and J usage is TRBJ1-4; D might be TRBD1 (5 bases). The CDR3 covers 15 residues. Germline V gene sequence: CDR1 MRHNA, CDR2 SNTAGT. Trimming left V 0 bases short and J 7 bases short, with 12 bases between. CDR3 sequence: CASSDSGDWPEKLFF. CDR3 sequence (DNA): TGTGCCAGCAGTGACTCTGGGGACTGGCCTGAAAAACTGTTTTTT.

The chain joins TRBV7-9 to TRBJ1-6, with D maybe TRBD1 (5 bases). The CDR3 spans 14 residues. Trimming removed 5 bases from V and 8 bases from J, with 13 bases in between. Germline V gene data show CDR1 as SEHNR and CDR2 as FQNEAQ (reference sequence). The CDR3 reads CASSPLPGHSPLHF. In DNA form, the CDR3 reads TGTGCCAGCAGCCCCCTCCCGGGGCATTCACCCCTCCACTTT.